What follows are 15 T cell receptor beta chains derived from one specimen sequenced in a study of shared clonotypes between healthy human individuals. Generated by immunoSEQ multiplex PCR, the TCRdb table keeps only in-frame clones and is missing some. The data contain hundreds of thousands of clones, around 95% of them singletons. The naive CD8 fraction comprised CD45RO-negative cells positively selected for CCR7 and excluded terminally differentiated effector memory CD45RA+ cells. The material sequenced was naive CD8+ T cells sorted from blood. These receptor sequences come from a woman younger than 45 in good health.

V usage is TRBV28 and J usage is TRBJ2-1; no firm D call. This CDR3 has 14 residues. V was trimmed by 5 bases and J by 4 bases, leaving 12 bases between them. The germline V gene has CDR1 MDHEN and CDR2 SYDVKM. As DNA, the CDR3 is TGTGCCAGCAGTCACTTGATCTCGTACAATGAGCAGTTCTTC. Its translation: CASSHLISYNEQFF.

V usage is TRBV28 and J usage is TRBJ2-5, with 10 bases fitting TRBD1. The J call is in doubt because the DNA end fits TRBJ2-7 better. The CDR3 consists of 14 residues. Germline V gives CDR1 MDHEN, CDR2 SYDVKM. This chain's CDR3 is CASSSDRGWNEQYF. The CDR3, as DNA: TGTGCCAGCAGCTCGGACAGGGGGTGGAACGAGCAGTACTTC.

The chain combines TRBV13 with TRBJ2-1, with TRBD2 as a possible D gene (6 bases). The germline CDR1 and CDR2 sequences are PRHDT and FYEKMQ (reference sequence). The CDR3 has 16 residues. The germline V and J ends were trimmed by 2 bases and 0 bases, with 11 bases remaining between them. CDR3 DNA sequence: TGTGCCAGCAGCTTATTAGCCGGGAGCTCCTACAATGAGCAGTTCTTC. Its translation: CASSLLAGSSYNEQFF.

The chain recombines TRBV4-1 with TRBJ1-1; D may be TRBD1 (5 bases). Looked up from germline, CDR1 is MGHRA and CDR2 is YSYEKL. The ends were cut back, 1 base at V and 10 bases at J, with 13 bases in the middle. The CDR3 totals 13 residues. The DNA of the CDR3 is TGCGCCAGCAGCCAAGTAAATGCAGGGCGAGCTTTCTTT. This translates into CASSQVNAGRAFF.

V usage is TRBV28 and J usage is TRBJ2-7; D is uncertain. The CDR3 runs 14 residues. Germline V gives CDR1 MDHEN, CDR2 SYDVKM. V lost 7 bases and J lost 4, with 17 bases in between. The CDR3 loop reads CASTRARAGYEQYF. CDR3 coding DNA: TGTGCCAGCACCCGGGCTAGGGCTGGGTACGAGCAGTACTTC.

J is TRBJ1-2 and V is TRBV28; TRBD1 agrees at 7 bases. J gave up 6 bases and V 6 bases, and 7 bases lay outside the gene matches. CDR1 and CDR2 from the germline V gene are MDHEN and SYDVKM. The CDR3 has 13 amino acids. The CDR3 is CASRNAGGNGYTF. In DNA, the CDR3 is TGTGCCAGCAGGAACGCAGGGGGTAATGGCTACACCTTC.

CDR3 protein: CASSLDKSEQYF. In DNA form, the CDR3 reads TGTGCCAGCAGCTTAGATAAGAGCGAGCAGTACTTC. The chain couples TRBV11-2 to TRBJ2-7, with D hard to call. Germline values: CDR1 SGHAT, CDR2 FQNNGV. The CDR3 is 12 residues long. Trimming stripped 0 bases from V and 6 bases from J, with 6 bases between.

This chain joins TRBV19 and TRBJ1-2, with TRBD1 matching 10 bases. The CDR3 is 14 amino acids. V lost 3 bases, J lost 3 bases, and 1 base stayed unmatched. Germline CDR1 is LNHDA and CDR2 is SQIVND (reference sequence). CDR3 residues: CASSIGTGDYGYTF. For the CDR3, the DNA is TGTGCCAGTAGTATTGGGACAGGGGACTATGGCTACACCTTC.

The rearrangement links TRBV29-1 to TRBJ2-7; D is unclear. V was pared by 2 bases and J by 2 bases, with 7 bases between. Germline V gene lookup returns CDR1 SQVTM and CDR2 ANQGSEA. This CDR3 is built from 12 residues. The CDR3 sequence is CSVELPTYEQYF. DNA of the CDR3: TGCAGCGTTGAACTACCGACCTACGAGCAGTACTTC.

The V gene is TRBV7-9, the J gene TRBJ2-7; possible D gene TRBD1, 5 bases. CDR3 size: 15 residues. Germline assignment: CDR1 SEHNR and CDR2 FQNEAQ (reference sequence). Trimming cost V 5 bases and J 6 bases, with 20 bases left between them. CDR3: CASSQGRTDHFEQYF. The CDR3 DNA reads as TGTGCCAGCAGCCAGGGCCGGACCGATCATTTCGAGCAGTACTTC.

Of note for this clone: The identical CDR3 is also encoded by other nucleotide sequences in the sample. The chain has TRBV2 and TRBJ2-7; D gene unclear. The germline V gene has CDR1 SNHLY and CDR2 FYNNEI. The CDR3 totals 14 residues. V was pared by 2 bases and J by 1 base, with 9 bases between. This CDR3 is CASSELGSSYEQYF. The CDR3 coding sequence is TGTGCCAGCAGTGAATTGGGGTCTTCCTACGAGCAGTACTTC.

This clone was seen once. CDR3 sequence (DNA): TGTGCCAGCAGCTCCTTCGGGACTAGTAACAATGAGCAGTTCTTC. This gives the protein CASSSFGTSNNEQFF. The chain recombines TRBV13 with TRBJ2-1, with 8 nucleotides matching TRBD2. Trimming took 4 bases from V and 5 from J; bases not matched to a gene: 7. Germline assignment: CDR1 PRHDT and CDR2 FYEKMQ (reference sequence). The CDR3 is 15 residues long.

J is TRBJ2-3 and V is TRBV7-7, with unresolved D. From germline, CDR1 is SSHAT and CDR2 FNYEAQ (reference sequence). This CDR3 has 15 residues. Trimming stripped 5 bases from V and 0 bases from J, with 12 bases between. In DNA, the CDR3 is TGTGCCAGCAGCCTCGATGGTCACAGCACAGATACGCAGTATTTT. Translated, it gives CASSLDGHSTDTQYF.

V is TRBV19 and J is TRBJ1-1, with D possibly being TRBD1 (5 bases). The ends were cut back, 8 bases at V and 3 bases at J, with 19 bases in the middle. Germline CDR1 is LNHDA and CDR2 is SQIVND (reference sequence). The CDR3 contains 15 residues. The CDR3 loop reads CASSKPPGGYTEAFF. CDR3 nucleotides: TGTGCCAGTTCCAAACCCCCGGGGGGATACACTGAAGCTTTCTTT. Using reference TRBV19 and TRBJ1-1 for the parts outside the CDR3, the full variable domain is DGGITQSPKYLFRKEGQNVTLSCEQNLNHDAMYWYRQDPGQGLRLIYYSQIVNDFQKGDIAEGYSVSREKKESFPLTVTSAQKNPTAFYLCASSKPPGGYTEAFFGQGTRLTVV.

This rearrangement joins TRBV29-1 to TRBJ2-1; 10 bases line up with TRBD2. This CDR3 has 15 amino acids. In germline, CDR1 is SQVTM, CDR2 ANQGSEA. Unmatched junction bases numbered 11, after V lost 5 bases and J lost 7 bases. CDR3 sequence reads: CSVYDLAGDGNEQFF. The CDR3 DNA is TGCAGCGTTTACGATCTAGCGGGAGATGGGAATGAGCAGTTCTTC.